The T cell receptor (beta chain) under discussion was sequenced for a study of OX40 agonist ivuxolimab in advanced cancers. At the level of the study: At around 83% male, the cohort had a mean age of 60 years, ranging from roughly 20 to 90.

With V trimmed by 1 base and J by 3 bases, 5 bases remained unmatched. Per germline, CDR1 LGHNA and CDR2 YNFKEQ. The CDR3 has 16 amino acids. TCRdb's copy holds only in-frame clones and misses some; the assay was immunoSEQ multiplex PCR. The sample shows about 20,000 clones, about 93% of them seen only once. The receptor was derived from an adult with an advanced solid tumor such as melanoma, head and neck, liver or kidney cancer. The chain links TRBV4-2 to TRBJ2-5; TRBD2 matches at 10 bases. This specimen consisted of CD4+ or CD8+ T cells sorted from blood, obtained in a trial of the OX40 agonist ivuxolimab. This CDR3 is CASSQGTSGWEETQYF. The CDR3 DNA reads as TGTGCCAGCAGCCAAGGGACTAGCGGTTGGGAAGAGACCCAGTACTTC.